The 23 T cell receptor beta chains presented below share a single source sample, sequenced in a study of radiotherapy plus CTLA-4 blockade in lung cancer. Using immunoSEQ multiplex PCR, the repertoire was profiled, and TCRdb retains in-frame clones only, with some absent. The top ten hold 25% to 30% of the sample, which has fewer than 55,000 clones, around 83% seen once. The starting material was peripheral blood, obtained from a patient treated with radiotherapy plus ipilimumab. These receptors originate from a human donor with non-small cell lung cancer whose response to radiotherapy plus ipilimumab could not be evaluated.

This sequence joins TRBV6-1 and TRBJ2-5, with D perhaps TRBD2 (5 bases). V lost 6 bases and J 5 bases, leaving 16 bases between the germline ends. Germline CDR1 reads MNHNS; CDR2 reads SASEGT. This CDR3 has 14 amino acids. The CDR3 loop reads CASRPRELSETQYF. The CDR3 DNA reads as TGTGCCAGCAGACCCCGGGAACTATCGGAGACCCAGTACTTC.

The CDR3, as DNA: TGTGCCAGCAGTATCAGGGGAGATACGCAGTATTTT. This sequence encodes CASSIRGDTQYF. This chain connects TRBV27 to TRBJ2-3, with a tentative D call TRBD1 (6 bases). The CDR3 is made up of 12 amino acids. CDR1 and CDR2 (germline): MNHEY, SMNVEV (reference sequence). The V and J ends lost 5 bases and 5 bases respectively, with 8 bases between them.

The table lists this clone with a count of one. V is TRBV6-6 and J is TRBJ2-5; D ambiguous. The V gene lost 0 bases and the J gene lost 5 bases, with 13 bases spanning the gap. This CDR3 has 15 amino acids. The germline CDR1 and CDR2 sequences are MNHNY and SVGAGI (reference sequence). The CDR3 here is CASSYSIAGWETQYF. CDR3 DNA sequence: TGTGCCAGCAGTTACTCAATAGCTGGGTGGGAGACCCAGTACTTC.

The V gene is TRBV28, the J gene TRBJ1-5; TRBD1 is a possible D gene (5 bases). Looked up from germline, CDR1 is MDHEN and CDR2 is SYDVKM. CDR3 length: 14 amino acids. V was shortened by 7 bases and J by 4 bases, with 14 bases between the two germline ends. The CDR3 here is CASTRRGGNQPQHF. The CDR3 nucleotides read TGTGCCAGCACCCGTCGGGGGGGGAATCAGCCCCAGCATTTT.

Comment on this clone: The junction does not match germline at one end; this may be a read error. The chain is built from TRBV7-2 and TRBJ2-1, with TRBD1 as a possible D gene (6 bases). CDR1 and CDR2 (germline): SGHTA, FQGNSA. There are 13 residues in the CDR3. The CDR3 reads CASSREQTGKLLF. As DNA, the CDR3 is TGTGCCAGCAGCCGAGAACAGACAGGCAAACTGCTCTTC. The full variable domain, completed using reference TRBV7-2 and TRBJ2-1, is GAGVSQSPSNKVTEKGKDVELRCDPISGHTALYWYRQSLGQGLEFLIYFQGNSAPDKSGLPSDRFSAERTGGSVSTLTIQRTQQEDSAVYLCASSREQTGKLLFGPGTRLTVL.

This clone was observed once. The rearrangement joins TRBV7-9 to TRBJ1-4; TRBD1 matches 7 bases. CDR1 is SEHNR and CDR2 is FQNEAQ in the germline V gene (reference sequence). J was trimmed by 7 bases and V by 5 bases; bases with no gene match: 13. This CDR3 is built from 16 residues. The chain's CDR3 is CASSENLGGHGEKLFF. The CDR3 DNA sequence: TGTGCCAGCAGCGAAAACTTAGGGGGCCATGGTGAAAAACTGTTTTTT.

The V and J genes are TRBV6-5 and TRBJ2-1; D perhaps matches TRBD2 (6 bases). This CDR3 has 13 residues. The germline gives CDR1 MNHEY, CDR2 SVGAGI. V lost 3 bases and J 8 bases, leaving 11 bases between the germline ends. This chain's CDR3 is CASSYGGSDEQFF. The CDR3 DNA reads TGTGCCAGCAGTTATGGGGGGAGTGATGAGCAGTTCTTC.

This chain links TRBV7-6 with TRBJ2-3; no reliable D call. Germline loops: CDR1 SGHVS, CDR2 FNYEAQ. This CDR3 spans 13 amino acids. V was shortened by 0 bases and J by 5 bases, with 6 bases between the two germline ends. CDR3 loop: CASSLAPVDTQYF. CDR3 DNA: TGTGCCAGCAGCTTAGCCCCAGTAGATACGCAGTATTTT.

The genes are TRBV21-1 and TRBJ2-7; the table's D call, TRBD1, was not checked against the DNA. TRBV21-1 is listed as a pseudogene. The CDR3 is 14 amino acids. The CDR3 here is CASRPRTGGSEQYF. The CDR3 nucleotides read TGTGCCAGCAGGCCGAGGACAGGGGGTTCCGAGCAGTACTTC.

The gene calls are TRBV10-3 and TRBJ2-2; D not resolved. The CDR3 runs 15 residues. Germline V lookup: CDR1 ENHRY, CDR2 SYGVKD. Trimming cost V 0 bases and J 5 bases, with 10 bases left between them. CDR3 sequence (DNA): TGTGCCATCAGTGAGTCTGGGCAGAATACCGGGGAGCTGTTTTTT. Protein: CAISESGQNTGELFF.

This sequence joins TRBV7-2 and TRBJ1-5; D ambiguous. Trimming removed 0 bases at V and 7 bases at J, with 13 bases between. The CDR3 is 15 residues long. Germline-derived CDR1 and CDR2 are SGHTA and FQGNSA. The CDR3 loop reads CASSLAVGVGQPQHF. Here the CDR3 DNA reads TGTGCCAGCAGCTTAGCGGTCGGGGTGGGGCAGCCCCAGCATTTT. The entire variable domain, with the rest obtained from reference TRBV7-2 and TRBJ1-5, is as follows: GAGVSQSPSNKVTEKGKDVELRCDPISGHTALYWYRQSLGQGLEFLIYFQGNSAPDKSGLPSDRFSAERTGGSVSTLTIQRTQQEDSAVYLCASSLAVGVGQPQHFGDGTRLSIL.

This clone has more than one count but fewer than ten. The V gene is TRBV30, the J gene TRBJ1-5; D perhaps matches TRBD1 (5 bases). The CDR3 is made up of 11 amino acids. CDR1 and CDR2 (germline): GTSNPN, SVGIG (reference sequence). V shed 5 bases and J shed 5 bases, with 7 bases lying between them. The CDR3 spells CAWGGDQPQHF. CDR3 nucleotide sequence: TGTGCCTGGGGGGGGGATCAGCCCCAGCATTTT. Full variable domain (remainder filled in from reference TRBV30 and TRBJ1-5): SQTIHQWPATLVQPVGSPLSLECTVEGTSNPNLYWYRQAAGRGLQLLFYSVGIGQISSEVPQNLSASRPQDRQFILSSKKLLLSDSGFYLCAWGGDQPQHFGDGTRLSIL.

CDR3 region: CASSPAGTGELFF. The CDR3 DNA reads TGTGCCAGCTCACCGGCGGGGACCGGGGAGCTGTTTTTT. The J gene is TRBJ2-2, the V gene TRBV18, with D possibly being TRBD2 (6 bases). The length of the CDR3 is 13 residues. V was clipped by 3 bases and J by 5 bases, with 7 bases between them. Germline CDR1 reads KGHSH; CDR2 reads LQKENI.

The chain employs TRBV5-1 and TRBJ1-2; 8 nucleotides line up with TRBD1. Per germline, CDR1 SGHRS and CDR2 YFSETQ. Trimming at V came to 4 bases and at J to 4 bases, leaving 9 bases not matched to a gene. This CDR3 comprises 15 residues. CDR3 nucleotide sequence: TGCGCCAGCAGCCAGACAGGGGAAGAAGTCTATGGCTACACCTTC. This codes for CASSQTGEEVYGYTF.

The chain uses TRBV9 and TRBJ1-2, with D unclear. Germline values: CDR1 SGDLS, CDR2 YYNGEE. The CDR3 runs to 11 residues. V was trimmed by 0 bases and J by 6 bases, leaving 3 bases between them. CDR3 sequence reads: CASSVADGYTF. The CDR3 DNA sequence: TGTGCCAGCAGCGTAGCGGATGGCTACACCTTC.

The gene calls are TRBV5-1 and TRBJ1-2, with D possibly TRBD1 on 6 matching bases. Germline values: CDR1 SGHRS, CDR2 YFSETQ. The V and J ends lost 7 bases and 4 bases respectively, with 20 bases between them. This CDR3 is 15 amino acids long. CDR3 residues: CASARLLDSSYGYTF. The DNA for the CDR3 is TGCGCCAGCGCCCGCCTTCTGGACAGTTCCTATGGCTACACCTTC.

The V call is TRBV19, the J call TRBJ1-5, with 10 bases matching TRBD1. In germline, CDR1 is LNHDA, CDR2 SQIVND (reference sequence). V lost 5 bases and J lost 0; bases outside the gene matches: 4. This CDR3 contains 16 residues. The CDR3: CASSGRQGASNQPQHF. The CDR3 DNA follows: TGTGCCAGTAGTGGCCGACAGGGGGCTAGCAATCAGCCCCAGCATTTT.

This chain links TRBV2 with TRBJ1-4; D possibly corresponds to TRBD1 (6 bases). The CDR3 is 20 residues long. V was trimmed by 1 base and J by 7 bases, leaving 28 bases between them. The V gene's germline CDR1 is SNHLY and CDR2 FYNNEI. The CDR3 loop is CASSEVRPGPLQGWSEKLFF. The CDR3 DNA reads TGTGCCAGCAGTGAAGTCCGCCCCGGTCCCCTACAGGGATGGAGTGAAAAACTGTTTTTT.

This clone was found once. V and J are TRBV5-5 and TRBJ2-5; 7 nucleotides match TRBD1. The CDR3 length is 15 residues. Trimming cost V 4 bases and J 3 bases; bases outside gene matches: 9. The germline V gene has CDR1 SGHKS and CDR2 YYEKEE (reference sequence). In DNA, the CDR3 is TGTGCCAGCAGCCAAGGGGACAGAATCAAAGAGACCCAGTACTTC. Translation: CASSQGDRIKETQYF.

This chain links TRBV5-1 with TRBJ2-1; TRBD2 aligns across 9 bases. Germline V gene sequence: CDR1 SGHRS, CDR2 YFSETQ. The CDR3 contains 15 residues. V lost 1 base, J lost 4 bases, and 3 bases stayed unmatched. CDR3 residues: CASSLMLAGYNEQFF. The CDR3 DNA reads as TGCGCCAGCAGCTTGATGCTAGCGGGGTACAATGAGCAGTTCTTC.

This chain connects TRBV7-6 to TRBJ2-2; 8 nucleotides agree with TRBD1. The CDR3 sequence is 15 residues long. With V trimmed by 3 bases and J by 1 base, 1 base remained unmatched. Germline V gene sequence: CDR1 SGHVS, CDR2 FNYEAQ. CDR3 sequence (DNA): TGTGCCAGCAGCTTCGGACAGGGGAACACCGGGGAGCTGTTTTTT. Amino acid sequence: CASSFGQGNTGELFF.

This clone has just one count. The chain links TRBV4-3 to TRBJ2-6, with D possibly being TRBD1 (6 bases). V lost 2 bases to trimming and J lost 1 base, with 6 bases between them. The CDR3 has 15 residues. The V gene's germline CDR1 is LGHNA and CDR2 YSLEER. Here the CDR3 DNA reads TGCGCCAGCAGCCAAACAGGGTCTGGGGCCAACGTCCTGACTTTC. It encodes CASSQTGSGANVLTF.

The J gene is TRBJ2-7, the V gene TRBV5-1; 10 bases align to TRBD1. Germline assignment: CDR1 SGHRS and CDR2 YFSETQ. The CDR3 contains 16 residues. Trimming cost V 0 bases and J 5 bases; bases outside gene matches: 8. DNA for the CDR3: TGCGCCAGCAGCTTGGGTCGGACAGGGGGAACTGACGAGCAGTACTTC. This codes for CASSLGRTGGTDEQYF.